This is a list of T cell receptor beta chains from one sample in a study of human T cells and chemical hapten exposure. MiXCR, applied by TCRdb to the RACE reads, yields one record per CDR3 protein. The data show nearly 80,000 distinct CDR3 sequences, with 9% to 12% seen just once and roughly 1.4% held by the top ten. The sample in question was whole blood, obtained in connection with sensitization to the hapten diphenylcyclopropenone (DPC). The receptors come from a woman between 50 and 59 years old with alopecia areata. Some clones in this sample may be carry-over from other donors' samples. Both conserved end residues are part of each CDR3. The D gene is left open where the match is weak. The size entry is marked missing in some rows and otherwise reads once, few, many or a size class.

cdr3_nt: TGTGCCAGCAGCTCAGCGGGACTAGCGGGGCAAGAGACCCAGTACTTC; cdr3_aa: CASSSAGLAGQETQYF; clone_size: many; d_call: TRBD2; v_call: TRBV7-9; j_call: TRBJ2-5
cdr3_nt: TGTGCCAGCAGTCCTTACGGGAGCGGGACGAGCACAGATACGCAGTATTTT; cdr3_aa: CASSPYGSGTSTDTQYF; clone_size: .; d_call: TRBD2; v_call: TRBV28; j_call: TRBJ2-3
cdr3_nt: TGCAGCGGAAGGGACACTGAAGCTTTCTTT; cdr3_aa: CSGRDTEAFF; clone_size: few; d_call: .; v_call: TRBV29-1; j_call: TRBJ1-1
cdr3_nt: TGCAGTGCTAGCGGGACAGGGATTTCACCCCTCCACTTT; cdr3_aa: CSASGTGISPLHF; clone_size: .; d_call: TRBD1; v_call: TRBV20-1; j_call: TRBJ1-6
cdr3_nt: TGTGCCAGCAATACCGGACTAGCGCCCATCTCTGGGGCCAACGTCCTGACTTTC; cdr3_aa: CASNTGLAPISGANVLTF; clone_size: few; d_call: TRBD2; v_call: TRBV27; j_call: TRBJ2-6
cdr3_nt: TGCGCCAGCAGCTTGGGGGTTAGCGGGAGTAGTAATGAGCAGTTCTTC; cdr3_aa: CASSLGVSGSSNEQFF; clone_size: many; d_call: TRBD2; v_call: TRBV5-1; j_call: TRBJ2-1
cdr3_nt: TGTGCCAGCAGTCGGGGACAGCCAAGCACAGATACGCAGTATTTT; cdr3_aa: CASSRGQPSTDTQYF; clone_size: .; d_call: TRBD1; v_call: TRBV12-3/TRBV12-4; j_call: TRBJ2-3
cdr3_nt: TGTGCCAGCAGTTTTGGACTGCATGGCAATCAGCCCCAGCATTTT; cdr3_aa: CASSFGLHGNQPQHF; clone_size: few; d_call: .; v_call: TRBV12-3/TRBV12-4; j_call: TRBJ1-5
cdr3_nt: TGTGCCAGCAGCGTGGCGACAGGGGCGGAGACCCAGTACTTC; cdr3_aa: CASSVATGAETQYF; clone_size: .; d_call: TRBD1; v_call: TRBV9; j_call: TRBJ2-5
cdr3_nt: TGTGCCATCAGCGAAGACAGGGGGGTTCAGCCCCAGCATTTT; cdr3_aa: CAISEDRGVQPQHF; clone_size: many; d_call: TRBD1; v_call: TRBV10-3; j_call: TRBJ1-5
cdr3_nt: TGTGCCAGCAGTTACGAAGGGGGTCGTACGGTTGATGAGCAGTTCTTC; cdr3_aa: CASSYEGGRTVDEQFF; clone_size: .; d_call: .; v_call: TRBV6-5; j_call: TRBJ2-1
cdr3_nt: TGTGCCAGCAGCCCTAATACAGGGGTGAACACTGAAGCTTTCTTT; cdr3_aa: CASSPNTGVNTEAFF; clone_size: many; d_call: TRBD1; v_call: TRBV7-9; j_call: TRBJ1-1
cdr3_nt: TGTGCCAGCAGCGTAGCTCCCAGCGGACCGGTTAACGCTTATACGCAGTATTTT; cdr3_aa: CASSVAPSGPVNAYTQYF; clone_size: .; d_call: .; v_call: TRBV9; j_call: TRBJ2-3
cdr3_nt: TGTGCCTGGACGAGCTACAATGAGCAGTTCTTC; cdr3_aa: CAWTSYNEQFF; clone_size: many; d_call: .; v_call: TRBV30; j_call: TRBJ2-1
cdr3_nt: TGTGCCAGCAGCCCACGGGACAGGGGGCGAGGCACCGGGGAGCTGTTTTTT; cdr3_aa: CASSPRDRGRGTGELFF; clone_size: .; d_call: TRBD1; v_call: TRBV7-3; j_call: TRBJ2-2
cdr3_nt: TGTGCCAGCAGTTCCATTTCCGGGACTAGCGGGAACACCGGGGAGCTGTTTTTT; cdr3_aa: CASSSISGTSGNTGELFF; clone_size: few; d_call: TRBD2; v_call: TRBV12-3/TRBV12-4; j_call: TRBJ2-2
cdr3_nt: TGCAGTGCTAGAGATTGGCAGGGCAATCAGCCCCAGCATTTT; cdr3_aa: CSARDWQGNQPQHF; clone_size: few; d_call: .; v_call: TRBV20-1; j_call: TRBJ1-5
cdr3_nt: TGTGCCAGCAGCCCTTACGGCCAGGACGAAAACATTCAGTACTTC; cdr3_aa: CASSPYGQDENIQYF; clone_size: few; d_call: .; v_call: TRBV12-3/TRBV12-4; j_call: TRBJ2-4
cdr3_nt: TGCAGCGTTGCCAGGGGGCTAACAGATACGCAGTATTTT; cdr3_aa: CSVARGLTDTQYF; clone_size: many; d_call: TRBD1; v_call: TRBV29-1; j_call: TRBJ2-3
cdr3_nt: TGCGCCAGCAGTGAGTCCGATAGAGGTACGCAGTATTTT; cdr3_aa: CASSESDRGTQYF; clone_size: many; d_call: .; v_call: TRBV10-1; j_call: TRBJ2-3
cdr3_nt: TGTGCCAGCAGCCCGATAGGACTAGCGGGAGCCAAAAACATTCAGTACTTC; cdr3_aa: CASSPIGLAGAKNIQYF; clone_size: .; d_call: TRBD2; v_call: TRBV7-2; j_call: TRBJ2-4
cdr3_nt: TGTGCCAGTAGTTGGGGGGCCCAGCCCCAGCATTTT; cdr3_aa: CASSWGAQPQHF; clone_size: .; d_call: .; v_call: TRBV19; j_call: TRBJ1-5
cdr3_nt: TGCAGCGCCAGGACAGGGGGCTCTGAAGCTTTCTTT; cdr3_aa: CSARTGGSEAFF; clone_size: few; d_call: TRBD1; v_call: TRBV29-1; j_call: TRBJ1-1
cdr3_nt: TGTGCCAGCAGCTTAGGAGTGCAAGAGACCCAGTACTTC; cdr3_aa: CASSLGVQETQYF; clone_size: many; d_call: .; v_call: TRBV7-3; j_call: TRBJ2-5
cdr3_nt: TGTGCCAGCAGCTTAACACAGGGGCCGACTGAAGCTTTCTTT; cdr3_aa: CASSLTQGPTEAFF; clone_size: many; d_call: TRBD1; v_call: TRBV7-3; j_call: TRBJ1-1
cdr3_nt: TGTGCCAGCAGTAAAAACCCCCCGGGAACATCTCACAATAGCTTC; cdr3_aa: CASSKNPPGTSHNSF; clone_size: .; d_call: .; v_call: TRBV2; j_call: TRBJ1-2
cdr3_nt: TGCGCCAGCCAGACAGACACTGAAGCTTTCTTT; cdr3_aa: CASQTDTEAFF; clone_size: many; d_call: .; v_call: TRBV5-1; j_call: TRBJ1-1
cdr3_nt: TGCGCCAGCAGCTTGGGTTTTGGGGCAGGGTATAAGGATGAGCAGTTCTTC; cdr3_aa: CASSLGFGAGYKDEQFF; clone_size: .; d_call: .; v_call: TRBV5-1; j_call: TRBJ2-1
cdr3_nt: TGTGCCAGCAGCTTACTATCCACTGAAGCTTTCTTT; cdr3_aa: CASSLLSTEAFF; clone_size: few; d_call: .; v_call: TRBV7-2; j_call: TRBJ1-1
cdr3_nt: TGCAGCGTTGAAGGGGCGCCCGATACGCAGTATTTT; cdr3_aa: CSVEGAPDTQYF; clone_size: .; d_call: .; v_call: TRBV29-1; j_call: TRBJ2-3
cdr3_nt: TGTGCCAGCAGTGCATGGGTCGAGCAGTACTTC; cdr3_aa: CASSAWVEQYF; clone_size: many; d_call: .; v_call: TRBV6-1; j_call: TRBJ2-7
cdr3_nt: TGCGCCAGCAGCCAAGAGGGACTAGCCCCCACCGGGGAGCTGTTTTTT; cdr3_aa: CASSQEGLAPTGELFF; clone_size: many; d_call: TRBD2; v_call: TRBV4-3; j_call: TRBJ2-2
cdr3_nt: TGTGCCAGCAGCCTAGCGGGAGGCCCTGGGGCCAACGTCCTGACTTTC; cdr3_aa: CASSLAGGPGANVLTF; clone_size: many; d_call: TRBD2; v_call: TRBV6-6; j_call: TRBJ2-6
cdr3_nt: TGTGCCAGCAGCCTAGACGGGACAGGACTTAGCTCTGGGGCCAACGTCCTGACTTTC; cdr3_aa: CASSLDGTGLSSGANVLTF; clone_size: many; d_call: TRBD1; v_call: TRBV11-2; j_call: TRBJ2-6
cdr3_nt: TGTGCCAGCAGGGGGATGAACACTGAAGCTTTCTTT; cdr3_aa: CASRGMNTEAFF; clone_size: few; d_call: .; v_call: TRBV6-4; j_call: TRBJ1-1
cdr3_nt: TGTGCCAGCAGCTTCGCCCCGGGGGGGCGCAACACCGGGGAGCTGTTTTTT; cdr3_aa: CASSFAPGGRNTGELFF; clone_size: .; d_call: TRBD2; v_call: TRBV11-1; j_call: TRBJ2-2
cdr3_nt: TGTGCCAGCAGTTTCGCTGAACACACAGATACGCAGTATTTT; cdr3_aa: CASSFAEHTDTQYF; clone_size: few; d_call: .; v_call: TRBV12-3/TRBV12-4; j_call: TRBJ2-3
cdr3_nt: TGTGCCAGTAGTCCACAGGGAGTTAGCAATCAGCCCCAGCATTTT; cdr3_aa: CASSPQGVSNQPQHF; clone_size: .; d_call: .; v_call: TRBV19; j_call: TRBJ1-5
cdr3_nt: TGTGCCATCAGTGAGTCGGGACAGTATAATGAAAAACTGTTTTTT; cdr3_aa: CAISESGQYNEKLFF; clone_size: many; d_call: TRBD1; v_call: TRBV10-3; j_call: TRBJ1-4
cdr3_nt: TGTGCCAGCAGCTTAACAGGGGATTGGACGGATAACACTGAAGCTTTCTTT; cdr3_aa: CASSLTGDWTDNTEAFF; clone_size: few; d_call: .; v_call: TRBV7-3; j_call: TRBJ1-1
cdr3_nt: TGCAGTGCTAGCACCCGTCCCCCCTACGAGCAGTACTTC; cdr3_aa: CSASTRPPYEQYF; clone_size: few; d_call: .; v_call: TRBV20-1; j_call: TRBJ2-7
cdr3_nt: TGTGCCAGCAGCCCGGACAGGGCCCAGCCCCAGCATTTT; cdr3_aa: CASSPDRAQPQHF; clone_size: .; d_call: TRBD1; v_call: TRBV28; j_call: TRBJ1-5
cdr3_nt: TGTGCCAGCAGCGCCAAACAGGTCTCCTATAATTCACCCCTCCACTTT; cdr3_aa: CASSAKQVSYNSPLHF; clone_size: .; d_call: .; v_call: TRBV9; j_call: TRBJ1-6
cdr3_nt: TGCAGCGTTGAAGCTGATAGGGTTGGCGGGGAGCTGTTTTTT; cdr3_aa: CSVEADRVGGELFF; clone_size: few; d_call: .; v_call: TRBV29-1; j_call: TRBJ2-2
cdr3_nt: TGCAGCGTTGAAGATGTACTGAACACTGAAGCTTTCTTT; cdr3_aa: CSVEDVLNTEAFF; clone_size: few; d_call: .; v_call: TRBV29-1; j_call: TRBJ1-1
cdr3_nt: TGTGCCAGCAGTCCCGGGACAGGGGGTGGTGAGCAGTTCTTC; cdr3_aa: CASSPGTGGGEQFF; clone_size: .; d_call: TRBD1; v_call: TRBV6-5; j_call: TRBJ2-1
cdr3_nt: TGTGCCAGCAGTCCGTCAGGCGGGGTTAGGGATTACGGGGAGCTGTTTTTT; cdr3_aa: CASSPSGGVRDYGELFF; clone_size: .; d_call: .; v_call: TRBV4-2; j_call: TRBJ2-2
cdr3_nt: TGTGCCAGCAGTGAAGGGTGGCAAACCTATGGCTACACCTTC; cdr3_aa: CASSEGWQTYGYTF; clone_size: few; d_call: .; v_call: TRBV6-1; j_call: TRBJ1-2
cdr3_nt: TGTGCCTGGGGGGGGAGAGAACCTTACGAGCAGTACTTC; cdr3_aa: CAWGGREPYEQYF; clone_size: few; d_call: .; v_call: TRBV30; j_call: TRBJ2-7
cdr3_nt: TGTGCCAGTAGTACCCCCGGACTAGCGTTTAAGCAGTTCTTC; cdr3_aa: CASSTPGLAFKQFF; clone_size: .; d_call: TRBD2; v_call: TRBV19; j_call: TRBJ2-1
cdr3_nt: TGTGCCAGCAGCCCTAGCGGGAGACCCCACGAGCAGTACTTC; cdr3_aa: CASSPSGRPHEQYF; clone_size: .; d_call: TRBD2; v_call: TRBV9; j_call: TRBJ2-7
cdr3_nt: TGTGCCAGCAGTGGTCAGGGAGGCACTGAAGCTTTCTTT; cdr3_aa: CASSGQGGTEAFF; clone_size: .; d_call: .; v_call: TRBV25-1; j_call: TRBJ1-1
cdr3_nt: TGCAGCGTTGAGCAGGGGGCAGGTAATGAGCAGTTCTTC; cdr3_aa: CSVEQGAGNEQFF; clone_size: many; d_call: TRBD1; v_call: TRBV29-1; j_call: TRBJ2-1
cdr3_nt: TGCAGCGTTGAGGGGACCGGGACTAGCGGCAAGAAGTTGTTC; cdr3_aa: CSVEGTGTSGKKLF; clone_size: many; d_call: TRBD2; v_call: TRBV29-1; j_call: TRBJ2-1
cdr3_nt: TGTGCCAGCAGACAAGCGGGAGGCATCTACGAGCAGTACTTC; cdr3_aa: CASRQAGGIYEQYF; clone_size: few; d_call: TRBD2; v_call: TRBV12-3/TRBV12-4; j_call: TRBJ2-7
cdr3_nt: TGTGCCAGCAGCTCCCGAGCGGGAGGCCCAGAAGAGACCCAGTACTTC; cdr3_aa: CASSSRAGGPEETQYF; clone_size: .; d_call: TRBD2; v_call: TRBV11-2; j_call: TRBJ2-5
cdr3_nt: TGCAGCGTTGAGGAGGCGGCCGGCTCCTACAATGAGCAGTTCTTC; cdr3_aa: CSVEEAAGSYNEQFF; clone_size: few; d_call: .; v_call: TRBV29-1; j_call: TRBJ2-1
cdr3_nt: TGTGCCAGCAGCATTGGACAGGGGGGGACCGACGAGCAGTACTTC; cdr3_aa: CASSIGQGGTDEQYF; clone_size: few; d_call: TRBD1; v_call: TRBV7-2; j_call: TRBJ2-7
cdr3_nt: TGTGCTAGTGGTTTCAGGACGGACGGAGCTAGCTACGAGCAGTACTTC; cdr3_aa: CASGFRTDGASYEQYF; clone_size: few; d_call: .; v_call: TRBV12-5; j_call: TRBJ2-7